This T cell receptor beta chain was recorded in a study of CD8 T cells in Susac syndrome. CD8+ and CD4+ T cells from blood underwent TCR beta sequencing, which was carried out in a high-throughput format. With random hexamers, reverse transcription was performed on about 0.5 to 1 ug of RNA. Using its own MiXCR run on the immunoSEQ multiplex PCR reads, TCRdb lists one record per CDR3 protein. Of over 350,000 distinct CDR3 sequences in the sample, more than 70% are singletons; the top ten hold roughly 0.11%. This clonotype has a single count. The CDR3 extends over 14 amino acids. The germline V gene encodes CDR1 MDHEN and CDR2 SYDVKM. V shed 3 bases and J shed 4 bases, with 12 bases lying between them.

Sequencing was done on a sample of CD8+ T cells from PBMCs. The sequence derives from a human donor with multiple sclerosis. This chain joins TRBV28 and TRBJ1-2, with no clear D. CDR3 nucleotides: TGTGCCAGCAGTTTTAACATTGGCACCTATGGCTACACCTTC. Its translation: CASSFNIGTYGYTF.